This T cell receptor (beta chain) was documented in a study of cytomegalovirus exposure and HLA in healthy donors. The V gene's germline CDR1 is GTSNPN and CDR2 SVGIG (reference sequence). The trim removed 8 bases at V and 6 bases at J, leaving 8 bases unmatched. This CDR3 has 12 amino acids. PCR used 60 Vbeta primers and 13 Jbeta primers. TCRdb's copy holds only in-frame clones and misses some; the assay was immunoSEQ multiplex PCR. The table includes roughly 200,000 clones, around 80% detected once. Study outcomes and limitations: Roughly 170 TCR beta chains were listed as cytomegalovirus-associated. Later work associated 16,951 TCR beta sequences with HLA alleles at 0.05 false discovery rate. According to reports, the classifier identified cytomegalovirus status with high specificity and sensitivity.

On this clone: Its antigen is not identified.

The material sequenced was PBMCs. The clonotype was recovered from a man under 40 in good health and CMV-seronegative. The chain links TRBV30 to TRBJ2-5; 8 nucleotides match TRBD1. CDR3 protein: CAREDRAKTQYF. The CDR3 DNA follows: TGTGCCCGCGAGGACAGGGCAAAGACCCAGTACTTC.